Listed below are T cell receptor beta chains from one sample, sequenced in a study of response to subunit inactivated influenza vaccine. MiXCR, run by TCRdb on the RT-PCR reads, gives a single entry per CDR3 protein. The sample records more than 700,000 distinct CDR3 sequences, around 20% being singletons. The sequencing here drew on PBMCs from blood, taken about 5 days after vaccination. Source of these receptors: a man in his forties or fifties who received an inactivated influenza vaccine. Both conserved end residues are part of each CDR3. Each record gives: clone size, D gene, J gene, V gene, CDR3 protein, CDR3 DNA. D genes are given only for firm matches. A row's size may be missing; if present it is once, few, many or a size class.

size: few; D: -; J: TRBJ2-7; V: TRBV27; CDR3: CASSFSRGPYEQYF; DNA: TGTGCCAGCAGTTTTTCGAGAGGGCCCTACGAGCAGTACTTC
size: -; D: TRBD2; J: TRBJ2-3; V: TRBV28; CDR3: CASKSGTSGRGTDTQYF; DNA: TGTGCCAGCAAATCCGGGACTAGCGGGAGAGGCACAGATACGCAGTATTTT
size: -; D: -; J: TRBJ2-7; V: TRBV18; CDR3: CASSPRGVIPYEQYF; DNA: TGTGCCAGCTCACCACGGGGAGTTATCCCCTACGAGCAGTACTTC
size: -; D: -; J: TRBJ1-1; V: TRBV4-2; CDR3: CASSQDAGMEAFF; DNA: TGTGCCAGCAGCCAAGATGCAGGGATGGAAGCTTTCTTT
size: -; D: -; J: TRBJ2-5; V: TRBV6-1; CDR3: CASSQTGARETQYF; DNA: TGTGCCAGCAGTCAAACAGGTGCTCGTGAGACCCAGTACTTC
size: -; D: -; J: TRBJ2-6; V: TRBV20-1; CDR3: CSAGEGSGANVLTF; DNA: TGCAGTGCTGGAGAAGGCTCTGGGGCCAACGTCCTGACTTTC
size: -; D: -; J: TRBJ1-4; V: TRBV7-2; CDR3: CASSRGPATQEKLFF; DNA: TGTGCCAGCAGCCGTGGACCCGCAACTCAAGAAAAACTGTTTTTT
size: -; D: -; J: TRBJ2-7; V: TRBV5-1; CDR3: CASSSPGASYEQYF; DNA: TGCGCCAGCAGCTCACCCGGGGCATCGTACGAGCAGTACTTC
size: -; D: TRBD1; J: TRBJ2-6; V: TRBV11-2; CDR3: CASSLVGTASSGANVLTF; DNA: TGTGCCAGCAGCTTAGTAGGGACAGCCAGCTCTGGGGCCAACGTCCTGACTTTC
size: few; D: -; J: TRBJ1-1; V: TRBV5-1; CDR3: CASSTLPGDTEAFF; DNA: TGCGCCAGCAGCACCCTGCCAGGGGACACTGAAGCTTTCTTT
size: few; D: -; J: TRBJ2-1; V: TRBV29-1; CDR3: CSVSGSSRNEQFF; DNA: TGCAGCGTTTCAGGCTCGTCGAGGAATGAGCAGTTCTTC
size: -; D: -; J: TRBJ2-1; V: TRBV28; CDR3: CASSWTVPGGNEQFF; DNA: TGTGCCAGCAGTTGGACTGTTCCTGGGGGGAATGAGCAGTTCTTC
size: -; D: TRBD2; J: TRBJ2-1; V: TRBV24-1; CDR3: CATSDPGTSGGWEQFF; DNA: TGTGCCACCAGTGATCCCGGGACTAGCGGGGGGTGGGAGCAGTTCTTC
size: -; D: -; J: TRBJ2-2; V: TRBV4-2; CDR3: CASSQETQHGELFF; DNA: TGTGCCAGCAGCCAAGAAACTCAACACGGGGAGCTGTTTTTT
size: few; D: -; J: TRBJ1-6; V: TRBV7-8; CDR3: CASSYGVASNSPLHF; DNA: TGTGCCAGCAGTTATGGGGTAGCCTCCAATTCACCCCTCCACTTT
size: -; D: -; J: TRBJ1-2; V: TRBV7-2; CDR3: CASSLDIYPNYGYTF; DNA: TGTGCCAGCAGCTTAGACATATATCCTAACTATGGCTACACCTTC
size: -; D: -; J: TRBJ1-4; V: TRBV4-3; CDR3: CASSQDPETEKLFF; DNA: TGCGCCAGCAGCCAAGATCCGGAAACGGAAAAACTGTTTTTT